Listed below are T cell receptor beta chains from one sample, sequenced in a study of human T cells and chemical hapten exposure. TCRdb fed the RACE reads into MiXCR, producing one record per CDR3 protein. In the table there are tens of thousands of distinct CDR3 sequences, about an eighth of which are singletons. The starting material was whole blood, obtained in connection with sensitization to the hapten diphenylcyclopropenone (DPC). The source is a woman aged 55-70 years with alopecia areata. Some clones in this sample may be carry-over from other donors' samples. Each CDR3 is given with its conserved first and last residue. The D gene is left open where the match is weak. Size values are once, few and many counts, or a class for expanded clones, and some rows have none.

TRBD2,many,TRBV7-3,TRBJ2-3,CASSLLGSGGTDTQYF,TGTGCCAGCAGCTTATTGGGTAGCGGGGGTACAGATACGCAGTATTTT
NA,NA,TRBV6-6,TRBJ1-5,CASSSPSGAPNQPQHF,TGTGCCAGCAGCTCGCCGAGCGGTGCCCCCAATCAGCCCCAGCATTTT
NA,many,TRBV10-3,TRBJ1-6,CAISSGSLRRTIGAPLHF,TGTGCCATCAGCAGCGGCTCCCTAAGACGGACGATCGGCGCACCCCTCCACTTT
NA,many,TRBV19,TRBJ2-1,CASSIYRALGVNEQFF,TGTGCCAGTAGTATTTACAGGGCATTGGGGGTAAATGAGCAGTTCTTC
NA,NA,TRBV24-1,TRBJ2-2,CATSDRGTKPGTGEPFF,TGTGCCACCAGTGACCGCGGGACCAAGCCGGGCACCGGGGAGCCGTTTTTT
TRBD1,few,TRBV3-1,TRBJ1-5,CASSFSQARGHGNQPQHF,TGTGCCAGCAGCTTCAGCCAGGCCAGGGGGCACGGCAATCAGCCCCAGCATTTT
TRBD1,many,TRBV7-3,TRBJ2-1,CASSSGQGGMEQFF,TGTGCCAGCAGCTCAGGACAGGGGGGGATGGAGCAGTTCTTC
NA,many,TRBV5-1,TRBJ2-3,CASSLGQYLTDTQYF,TGCGCCAGCAGCTTGGGACAGTACCTCACAGATACGCAGTATTTT
NA,few,TRBV21-1,TRBJ2-4,CASSKVETKIQYF,TGTGCCAGCAGCAAAGTAGAGACAAAGATTCAGTACTTC
NA,many,TRBV20-1,TRBJ2-1,CSAALAGANNEQFF,TGCAGTGCCGCGTTGGCGGGGGCCAACAATGAGCAGTTCTTC
NA,many,TRBV7-3,TRBJ2-2,CASSLRAPKNTGELFF,TGTGCCAGCAGCTTACGGGCTCCGAAGAACACCGGGGAGCTGTTTTTT
NA,few,TRBV6-2/TRBV6-3,TRBJ1-5,CASSYSYSRYNQPQHF,TGTGCCAGCAGTTACTCCTATTCCAGGTACAATCAGCCCCAGCATTTT
NA,few,TRBV5-4,TRBJ2-3,CASSENLGKGTDTQYF,TGTGCCAGCAGCGAAAACCTAGGAAAGGGCACAGATACGCAGTATTTT
NA,many,TRBV20-1,TRBJ1-1,CSAARRNTEAFF,TGCAGTGCTGCAAGGAGGAACACTGAAGCTTTCTTT
NA,many,TRBV7-3,TRBJ2-3,CASSLTLSGRGTDTQYF,TGTGCCAGCAGCTTAACGTTGTCGGGGCGCGGCACAGATACGCAGTATTTT
TRBD1,NA,TRBV29-1,TRBJ1-1,CSVDRGLNTEAFF,TGCAGCGTTGATAGGGGGCTGAACACTGAAGCTTTCTTT
NA,few,TRBV6-6,TRBJ2-5,CASSTGAGETQYF,TGTGCCAGCAGCACCGGGGCCGGAGAGACCCAGTACTTC
NA,NA,TRBV29-1,TRBJ2-7,CSVQGLRSYEQYF,TGCAGCGTTCAGGGCTTGCGGTCCTACGAGCAGTACTTC
NA,many,TRBV20-1,TRBJ1-4,CSARLGTSPHEKLFF,TGCAGTGCTAGACTCGGGACGTCGCCCCATGAAAAACTGTTTTTT
NA,NA,TRBV4-2,TRBJ1-5,CASSQEAINQPQHF,TGTGCCAGCAGCCAAGAGGCCATCAATCAGCCCCAGCATTTT
TRBD1,few,TRBV5-6,TRBJ1-2,CASSSGTGGLDGYTF,TGTGCCAGCAGCTCCGGGACAGGGGGCTTGGATGGCTACACCTTC
TRBD2,NA,TRBV9,TRBJ2-1,CASSVVGTSNEQFF,TGTGCCAGCAGCGTAGTAGGGACTAGCAATGAGCAGTTCTTC
TRBD1,many,TRBV29-1,TRBJ1-2,CSVSGQGPYGYTF,TGCAGCGTTTCCGGACAGGGCCCGTATGGCTACACCTTC
NA,few,TRBV27,TRBJ2-2,CASMSPGELFF,TGTGCCAGCATGTCCCCCGGGGAGCTGTTTTTT
NA,few,TRBV20-1,TRBJ2-3,CSARVGGPKDTQYF,TGCAGTGCTAGAGTGGGGGGGCCGAAAGATACGCAGTATTTT
NA,many,TRBV29-1,TRBJ1-1,CSVDGQKGLF,TGCAGCGTTGACGGGCAGAAGGGTCTCTTT
TRBD1,many,TRBV3-1,TRBJ2-2,CASSRGTGGNTGELFF,TGTGCCAGCAGCCGAGGAACAGGGGGAAACACCGGGGAGCTGTTTTTT
NA,NA,TRBV18,TRBJ1-5,CASSPGTQNSNQPQHF,TGTGCCAGCTCACCAGGGACACAAAATAGCAATCAGCCCCAGCATTTT
TRBD2,many,TRBV7-7,TRBJ2-5,CASSLRGGGETQYF,TGTGCTAGCAGCTTAAGGGGCGGGGGAGAGACCCAGTACTTC
NA,NA,TRBV6-5,TRBJ1-5,CATRGGVDQPQHF,TGTGCCACCCGAGGGGGGGTCGATCAGCCCCAGCATTTT
TRBD1,many,TRBV2,TRBJ2-2,CASSGQGYTGELFF,TGTGCCAGCTCCGGACAGGGTTACACCGGGGAGCTGTTTTTT
NA,many,TRBV3-1,TRBJ2-1,CASSQVSTEQFF,TGTGCCAGCAGCCAAGTCTCTACTGAGCAGTTCTTC
TRBD2,many,TRBV10-1,TRBJ2-1,CASSEWTSGGLYNEQFF,TGCGCCAGCAGTGAGTGGACTAGCGGGGGCCTGTACAATGAGCAGTTCTTC
NA,many,TRBV7-9,TRBJ1-2,CASSLGPGNYGYTF,TGTGCCAGCAGCTTAGGTCCGGGGAACTATGGCTACACCTTC
TRBD2,many,TRBV18,TRBJ2-7,CASSPSGGNFDEQYF,TGTGCCAGCTCACCTAGCGGGGGGAATTTCGACGAGCAGTACTTC
NA,NA,TRBV4-1,TRBJ2-2,CASSQVSRAAGELFF,TGCGCCAGCAGCCAAGTTTCCAGGGCGGCCGGGGAGCTGTTTTTT
TRBD2,NA,TRBV6-1,TRBJ2-3,CASRATAGSADTQYF,TGTGCCAGCAGGGCTACAGCGGGGAGTGCAGATACGCAGTATTTT
NA,NA,TRBV18,TRBJ1-4,CASSPSEQPHEKLFF,TGTGCCAGCTCACCAAGTGAACAGCCGCATGAAAAACTGTTTTTT
NA,few,TRBV18,TRBJ2-7,CASSPPGLGSYEQYF,TGTGCCAGCTCACCACCGGGACTTGGCTCCTACGAGCAGTACTTC
TRBD2,NA,TRBV11-2,TRBJ2-1,CASSSGRDWTSSYNEQFF,TGTGCCAGCAGCTCCGGGAGAGACTGGACTAGCTCCTACAATGAGCAGTTCTTC
NA,few,TRBV5-5,TRBJ1-6,CASSPNSEYNSPLHF,TGTGCCAGCAGCCCAAACTCAGAGTATAATTCACCCCTCCACTTT
NA,many,TRBV5-1,TRBJ2-5,CASRTGVAQETQYF,TGCGCCAGCAGGACAGGTGTAGCCCAAGAGACCCAGTACTTC
NA,NA,TRBV5-1,TRBJ2-5,CASSFSGGQETQYF,TGCGCCAGCAGCTTTTCTGGGGGTCAAGAGACCCAGTACTTC
TRBD1,many,TRBV3-1,TRBJ2-5,CASSRQGQETQYF,TGTGCCAGCAGCCGACAGGGGCAAGAGACCCAGTACTTC
NA,NA,TRBV18,TRBJ2-7,CASSQFRDYEQYF,TGTGCCAGCTCACAATTCAGGGACTACGAGCAGTACTTC
NA,many,TRBV6-5,TRBJ1-1,CASSPFQGPALTEAFF,TGTGCCAGCAGCCCCTTTCAGGGCCCGGCTTTGACTGAAGCTTTCTTT
NA,many,TRBV20-1,TRBJ2-7,CSARYRGNAYEQYF,TGCAGTGCTAGATATCGCGGCAACGCCTACGAGCAGTACTTC
TRBD2,few,TRBV5-1,TRBJ2-1,CASTPSGENYNEQFF,TGCGCCAGCACTCCCAGCGGGGAGAACTACAATGAGCAGTTCTTC
TRBD2,many,TRBV4-1,TRBJ2-5,CASSPELAGSYQETQYF,TGCGCCAGCAGCCCGGAACTAGCGGGGAGCTACCAAGAGACCCAGTACTTC
NA,few,TRBV10-2,TRBJ2-3,CASSPSLRTDTQYF,TGCGCCAGCAGTCCCTCACTAAGAACAGATACGCAGTATTTT
NA,NA,TRBV11-3,TRBJ1-6,CASSLGYNSPLHF,TGTGCCAGCAGCTTAGGGTATAATTCACCCCTCCACTTT
NA,few,TRBV6-1,TRBJ1-2,CASSEGRGGYYGYTF,TGTGCCAGCAGTGAAGGCAGGGGCGGATACTATGGCTACACCTTC